This is a list of T cell receptor beta chains from one sample in a study of molecular identifiers for immune sequencing clone quantification. TCRdb re-derived calls from the PCR reads in MiXCR, one entry per CDR3 protein. Seen here are about 510,000 distinct CDR3 sequences, around 21% observed once, and the top ten hold about 0.78%. Sequencing was done on a sample of naive CD8+ T cells from blood, with Jurkat cell RNA spiked in. Receptors originate from a human donor in good health. Some libraries in this study had Jurkat cell RNA spiked in. Both conserved end residues are part of each CDR3. Fields, in order: clone size, V gene, D gene, J gene, CDR3 DNA, CDR3 protein. The D gene is left open where the match is weak. Clone sizes are given selectively: once, few, many, or a class where the clone is expanded.

size: few; V: TRBV9; D: -; J: TRBJ2-2; DNA: TGTGCCAGCAGCGTAGCTTTCCCTGGACAGCTCACCGGGGAGCTGTTTTTT; CDR3: CASSVAFPGQLTGELFF
size: many; V: TRBV4-2; D: TRBD2; J: TRBJ2-7; DNA: TGTGCCAGCAGCCAACAGACTAGCGGGTCCTACGAGCAGTACTTC; CDR3: CASSQQTSGSYEQYF
size: -; V: TRBV5-3; D: TRBD2; J: TRBJ2-7; DNA: TGTGCCAGCAGCACAACTACTCGGGGGGGGCCCTACGAGCAGTACTTC; CDR3: CASSTTTRGGPYEQYF
size: few; V: TRBV4-3; D: -; J: TRBJ1-2; DNA: TGCGCCAGCAGCCAAGCTGTGGGGGCCGGCTATGGCTACACCTTC; CDR3: CASSQAVGAGYGYTF
size: once; V: TRBV9; D: -; J: TRBJ2-7; DNA: TGTGCCAGCAGCGACCCCTTCCCCGAGCGGTACTTC; CDR3: CASSDPFPERYF
size: few; V: TRBV6-2/TRBV6-3; D: -; J: TRBJ2-7; DNA: TGTGCCAGCAGACCCGTGACAGGTTCCTACGAGCAGTACTTC; CDR3: CASRPVTGSYEQYF
size: many; V: TRBV27; D: -; J: TRBJ2-3; DNA: TGTGCCAGCGGGAGTGTCCCTAACACAGATACGCAGTATTTT; CDR3: CASGSVPNTDTQYF
size: many; V: TRBV9; D: -; J: TRBJ2-7; DNA: TGTGCCAGCAGCGTAGGCAAGCGCGGCGAGCAGTACTTC; CDR3: CASSVGKRGEQYF
size: -; V: TRBV7-2; D: TRBD1; J: TRBJ1-5; DNA: TGCGCCAGAAGCTTAAAGGGACAGGGGGCGTGGGATCAGCCCCAGCATTTT; CDR3: CARSLKGQGAWDQPQHF
size: many; V: TRBV4-3; D: -; J: TRBJ2-7; DNA: TGCGCCAGCAGCCAAGAGATGGGCAGCTCCTACGAGCAGTACTTC; CDR3: CASSQEMGSSYEQYF
size: -; V: TRBV11-2; D: -; J: TRBJ2-5; DNA: TGTGCCAGCAGCGGCCTATCCCAAGAGACCCAGTACTTC; CDR3: CASSGLSQETQYF
size: many; V: TRBV12-3/TRBV12-4; D: TRBD1; J: TRBJ2-7; DNA: TGTGCCAGCAGTTTGACAGGGAATACCTACGAGCAGTACTTC; CDR3: CASSLTGNTYEQYF
size: many; V: TRBV7-9; D: -; J: TRBJ1-1; DNA: TGTGCCAGCAGCTTATACGGACTGAACACTGAAGCTTTCTTT; CDR3: CASSLYGLNTEAFF
size: many; V: TRBV20-1; D: TRBD2; J: TRBJ2-5; DNA: TGCAGTGCTAGCCAGCCGGGACTAGCGGGGGAGACCCAGTACTTC; CDR3: CSASQPGLAGETQYF
size: -; V: TRBV7-3; D: TRBD2; J: TRBJ2-3; DNA: TGTGCCAGCAGCCCCTTGGGGGTCCTAGCGGGAGCTTCAGATACGCAGTATTTT; CDR3: CASSPLGVLAGASDTQYF
size: -; V: TRBV20-1; D: TRBD2; J: TRBJ2-7; DNA: TGCAGTGCTAGAGGCTCCTTTTCCCTTGCGGGAGGGCCCTACGAGCAGTACTTC; CDR3: CSARGSFSLAGGPYEQYF
size: many; V: TRBV9; D: -; J: TRBJ2-1; DNA: TGTGCCAGCAGCGTAGGACAGTACAATGAGCAGTTCTTC; CDR3: CASSVGQYNEQFF
size: once; V: TRBV7-2; D: -; J: TRBJ2-3; DNA: TGTGCCAGCAGCTACGACACAAACCCGGGTCCTTCTCTAACAGATACGCAGTATTTT; CDR3: CASSYDTNPGPSLTDTQYF
size: -; V: TRBV27; D: -; J: TRBJ2-1; DNA: TGTGCCAGCAGGGAGGGCCCGGATGAGCAGTTCTTC; CDR3: CASREGPDEQFF
size: -; V: TRBV5-6; D: -; J: TRBJ2-7; DNA: TGTGCCAGCAGCCAAGACTTATTCTACGAGCAGTACTTC; CDR3: CASSQDLFYEQYF
size: many; V: TRBV7-2; D: -; J: TRBJ2-3; DNA: TGTGCCAGCAGCCCAAGAAGGGCACACTATTCCACAGATACGCAGTATTTT; CDR3: CASSPRRAHYSTDTQYF
size: few; V: TRBV11-2; D: TRBD1; J: TRBJ1-1; DNA: TGTGCCAGCAGCTTAGAAGGGACAGCCTACACTGAAGCTTTCTTT; CDR3: CASSLEGTAYTEAFF
size: -; V: TRBV5-6; D: -; J: TRBJ1-1; DNA: TGTGCCAGCAGCTCCGAACAGGTAATGAACACTGAAGCTTTCTTT; CDR3: CASSSEQVMNTEAFF
size: -; V: TRBV7-6; D: -; J: TRBJ2-2; DNA: TGTGCCAGCAGCAGCTCCGGGGAGCTGTTGTTT; CDR3: CASSSSGELLF
size: -; V: TRBV15; D: -; J: TRBJ1-6; DNA: TGTGCCACCAGCAGAGTAGGGGAATTCTCCTATAATTCACCCCTCCACTTT; CDR3: CATSRVGEFSYNSPLHF
size: many; V: TRBV12-5; D: -; J: TRBJ2-2; DNA: TGTGCTAGTGGTATAACGCCAGGGAACACCGGGGAGCTGTTTTTT; CDR3: CASGITPGNTGELFF
size: many; V: TRBV12-3/TRBV12-4; D: TRBD1; J: TRBJ2-5; DNA: TGTGCCAGCAGTTTGGACAGGGACGGGGAAGAGACCCAGTACTTC; CDR3: CASSLDRDGEETQYF
size: few; V: TRBV7-9; D: -; J: TRBJ2-2; DNA: TGTGCCAGCAGCCCTGTCGAGCGGAGCACCGGGGAGCTGTTTTTT; CDR3: CASSPVERSTGELFF
size: many; V: TRBV12-3/TRBV12-4; D: -; J: TRBJ2-7; DNA: TGTGCCAGCACCCAATCGGACGAGCAGTACTTC; CDR3: CASTQSDEQYF
size: -; V: TRBV5-3; D: TRBD1; J: TRBJ2-7; DNA: TGTGCCAGCAGCTTGAGTAGCCGGACAGGGTTCGCCTGGGACGAGCAGTACTTC; CDR3: CASSLSSRTGFAWDEQYF
size: -; V: TRBV19; D: TRBD2; J: TRBJ2-3; DNA: TGTGCCAGTAGTGAAGGGACTAGCGGGATCCACAGGGGAGATACGCAGTATTTT; CDR3: CASSEGTSGIHRGDTQYF
size: few; V: TRBV4-1; D: TRBD1; J: TRBJ1-5; DNA: TGCGCCAGCAGCCAGGCCGGGACAGGGGATCAGCCCCAGCATTTT; CDR3: CASSQAGTGDQPQHF
size: many; V: TRBV28; D: -; J: TRBJ2-3; DNA: TGTGCCAGCAGTCCCCGCGACTACAGCACAGATACGCAGTATTTT; CDR3: CASSPRDYSTDTQYF
size: -; V: TRBV30; D: -; J: TRBJ1-1; DNA: TGTGCCTGGACTACTAGTTTGGTGGACAGAGGCACTGAAGCTTTCTTT; CDR3: CAWTTSLVDRGTEAFF
size: few; V: TRBV6-5; D: -; J: TRBJ1-5; DNA: TGTGCCAGCAGTTACTCGGGCGATTATCAGCCCCAGCATTTT; CDR3: CASSYSGDYQPQHF
size: many; V: TRBV4-1; D: -; J: TRBJ2-3; DNA: TGCGCCAGCAGCCAAGTCTCGGATACGCAGTATTTT; CDR3: CASSQVSDTQYF
size: many; V: TRBV11-2; D: -; J: TRBJ2-5; DNA: TGTGCCAGCAGCCCAGGTTGGCAGAAACAAGAGACCCAGTACTTC; CDR3: CASSPGWQKQETQYF
size: many; V: TRBV4-3; D: TRBD1; J: TRBJ1-2; DNA: TGCGCCAGCAGCCAAGATAACAGGGGCCCAAACTATGGCTACACCTTC; CDR3: CASSQDNRGPNYGYTF
size: few; V: TRBV4-1; D: -; J: TRBJ2-3; DNA: TGCGCCAGCAGCCTCCAAGCAAGGGGAGAAACAGATACGCAGTATTTT; CDR3: CASSLQARGETDTQYF
size: -; V: TRBV12-3/TRBV12-4; D: -; J: TRBJ1-1; DNA: TGTGCCAGCAGTTTATTTGGGGGCACTGAAGTTTTCTTT; CDR3: CASSLFGGTEVFF
size: many; V: TRBV4-1; D: -; J: TRBJ1-2; DNA: TGCGCCAGCAGCCCGGAGGTCTCAGGCATACCAGGAGGCTACACCTTC; CDR3: CASSPEVSGIPGGYTF
size: many; V: TRBV2; D: TRBD1; J: TRBJ1-5; DNA: TGTGCCAGCAGGACAGGGTTCGGCAATCAGCCCCAGCATTTT; CDR3: CASRTGFGNQPQHF
size: few; V: TRBV11-3; D: TRBD2; J: TRBJ2-3; DNA: TGTGCCAGCAGCCGACGGACTAGCGGGGGCACCACAGATACACAGTATTTT; CDR3: CASSRRTSGGTTDTQYF
size: -; V: TRBV11-2; D: TRBD1; J: TRBJ2-5; DNA: TGTGCCAGCAGCCCGGGACAGGGAGATGGAGAGACCCAGTACTTC; CDR3: CASSPGQGDGETQYF
size: few; V: TRBV4-3; D: TRBD1; J: TRBJ2-7; DNA: TGCGCCAGCAGCCAGGGGCTGGGGACAGGCGTAAACTACGAGCAGTACTTC; CDR3: CASSQGLGTGVNYEQYF
size: many; V: TRBV27; D: -; J: TRBJ2-3; DNA: TGTGCCAGCAGTAACCTGGACAGCACAGATACGCAGTATTTT; CDR3: CASSNLDSTDTQYF
size: many; V: TRBV7-9; D: -; J: TRBJ2-3; DNA: TGTGCCAGCAGCGCCGGGACCTCTCTTAGCACAGATACGCAGTATTTT; CDR3: CASSAGTSLSTDTQYF
size: many; V: TRBV7-3; D: -; J: TRBJ2-1; DNA: TGTGCCAGCAGCTTAAATGAGGATGAGCAGTTCTTC; CDR3: CASSLNEDEQFF
size: few; V: TRBV9; D: -; J: TRBJ2-6; DNA: TGTGCCAGCAGCATCGCGAGGCGGGGGGCCAACGTCCTGACTTTC; CDR3: CASSIARRGANVLTF
size: many; V: TRBV5-1; D: -; J: TRBJ2-7; DNA: TGCGCCAGCAGCTTGGAACTAGCTTACGAGCAGTACTTC; CDR3: CASSLELAYEQYF
size: many; V: TRBV6-1; D: -; J: TRBJ2-5; DNA: TGTGCCAGCAGTGATCTCGCCCGGCAAGAGACCCAGTACTTC; CDR3: CASSDLARQETQYF
size: -; V: TRBV6-2/TRBV6-3; D: TRBD1; J: TRBJ2-3; DNA: TGTGCCAGCACCCAGGGGGATTATACAGATACGCAGTATTTT; CDR3: CASTQGDYTDTQYF